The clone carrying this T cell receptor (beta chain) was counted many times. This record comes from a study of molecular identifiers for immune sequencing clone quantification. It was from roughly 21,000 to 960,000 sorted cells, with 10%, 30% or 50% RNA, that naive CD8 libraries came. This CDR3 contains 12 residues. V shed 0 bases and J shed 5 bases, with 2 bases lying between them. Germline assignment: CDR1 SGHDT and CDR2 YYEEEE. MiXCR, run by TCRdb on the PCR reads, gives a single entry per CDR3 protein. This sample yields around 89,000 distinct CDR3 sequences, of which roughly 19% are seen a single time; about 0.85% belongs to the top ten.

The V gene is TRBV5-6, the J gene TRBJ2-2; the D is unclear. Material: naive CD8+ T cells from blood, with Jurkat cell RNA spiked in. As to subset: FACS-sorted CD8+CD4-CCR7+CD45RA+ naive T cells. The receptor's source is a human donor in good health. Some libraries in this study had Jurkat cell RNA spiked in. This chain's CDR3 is CASSLATGELFF. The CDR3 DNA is TGTGCCAGCAGCTTGGCGACCGGGGAGCTGTTTTTT.